The T cell receptor beta chain under discussion was sequenced for a study of cytomegalovirus exposure and HLA in healthy donors. Study-wide context: Earlier findings included 90 million to 120 million unique TCR beta sequences obtained from some 180 million T cells. Regarding the study as a whole: TCR beta sequences reportedly predicted most subjects' HLA-A and HLA-B alleles accurately. Altogether, some 170 TCR beta chains were recorded as cytomegalovirus-associated.

A note on this clone: Antigen: not known.

The CDR3 extends over 14 amino acids. V dropped 2 bases and J dropped 4; count of bases not matched to a gene: 3. In germline, CDR1 is SNHLY, CDR2 FYNNEI. The PCR contained 60 Vbeta and 13 Jbeta primers. The repertoire was sequenced with immunoSEQ multiplex PCR; TCRdb's copy has only in-frame clones and lacks some. Among roughly 190,000 clones listed, around 78% were seen once. The V gene is TRBV2, the J gene TRBJ2-3; 7 bases match TRBD2. Sequencing was done on a sample of PBMCs. This clonotype was obtained from a woman in her thirties in good health and CMV-seropositive. CDR3 coding DNA: TGTGCCAGCAGTGAATACCGGGAGGCAGATACGCAGTATTTT. It translates to CASSEYREADTQYF.